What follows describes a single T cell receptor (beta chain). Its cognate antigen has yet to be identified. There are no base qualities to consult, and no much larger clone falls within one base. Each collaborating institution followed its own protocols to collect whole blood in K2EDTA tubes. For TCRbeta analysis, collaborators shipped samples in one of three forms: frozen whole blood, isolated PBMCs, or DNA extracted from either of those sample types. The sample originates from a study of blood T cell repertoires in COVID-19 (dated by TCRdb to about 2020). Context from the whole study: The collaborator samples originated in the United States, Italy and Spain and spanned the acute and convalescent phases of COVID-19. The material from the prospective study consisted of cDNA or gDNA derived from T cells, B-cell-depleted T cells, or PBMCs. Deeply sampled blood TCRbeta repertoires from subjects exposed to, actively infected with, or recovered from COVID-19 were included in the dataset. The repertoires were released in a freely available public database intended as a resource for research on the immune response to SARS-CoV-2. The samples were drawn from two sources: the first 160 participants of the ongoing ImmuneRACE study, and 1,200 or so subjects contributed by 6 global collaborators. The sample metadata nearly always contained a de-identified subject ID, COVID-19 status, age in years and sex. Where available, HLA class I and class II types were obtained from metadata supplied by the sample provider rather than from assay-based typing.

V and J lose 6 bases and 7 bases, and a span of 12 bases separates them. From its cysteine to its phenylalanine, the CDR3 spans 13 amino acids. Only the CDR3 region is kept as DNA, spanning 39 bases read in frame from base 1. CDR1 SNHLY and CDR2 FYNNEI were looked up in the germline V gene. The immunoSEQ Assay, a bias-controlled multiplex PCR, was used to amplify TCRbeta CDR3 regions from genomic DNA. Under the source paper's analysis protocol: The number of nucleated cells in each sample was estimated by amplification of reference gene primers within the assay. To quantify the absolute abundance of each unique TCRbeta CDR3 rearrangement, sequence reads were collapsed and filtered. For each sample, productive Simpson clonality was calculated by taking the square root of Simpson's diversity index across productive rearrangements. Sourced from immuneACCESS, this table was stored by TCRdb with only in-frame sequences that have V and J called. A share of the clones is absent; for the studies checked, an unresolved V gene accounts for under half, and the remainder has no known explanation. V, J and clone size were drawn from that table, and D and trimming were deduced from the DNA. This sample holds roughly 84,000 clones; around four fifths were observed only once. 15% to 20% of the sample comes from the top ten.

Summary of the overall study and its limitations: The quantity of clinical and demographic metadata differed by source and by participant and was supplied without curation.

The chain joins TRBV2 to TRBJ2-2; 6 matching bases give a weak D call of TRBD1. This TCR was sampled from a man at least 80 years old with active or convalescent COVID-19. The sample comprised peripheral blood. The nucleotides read TGTGCCAGCAGCAAACAGGGAATCGGGGAGCTGTTTTTT. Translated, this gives CASSKQGIGELFF.